This T cell receptor beta chain appears in the sequencing data of a study of T cell responses to AZD1222 COVID-19 vaccine (dated by TCRdb to the early 2020s). Background on the whole study: AZD1222 recipients whose second dose came at about 4 weeks and those whose second dose came at about 12 weeks were combined into one group, since spike-specific TCR depth and breadth did not differ between the two schedules. Trial participants were enrolled by age into 18-55, 56-69 and 70-plus year subgroups, with around 150, 28 and 57 TCR-sequenced participants respectively. A total of approximately 250 trial participants underwent TCR sequencing, of whom about 210 had received two doses of AZD1222 and about 25 had received two doses of the MenACWY control vaccine. Broader findings and caveats from the paper: No day 14 peak-response samples were available, so repertoires were characterized only after the peak T cell response. Conclusions about previously exposed vaccinees are limited because only five or six AZD1222 recipients were SARS-CoV-2 seropositive at baseline. Spike-specific TCR breadth and depth rose significantly after two AZD1222 doses compared with day 0 and with MenACWY recipients. Vaccine-associated CD4 TCRs spanned the whole spike protein, with dominant responses in regions 160-218 and 743-854. In the small 56-69-year group, the increase in depth fell short of significance, most likely because of low power. Participants were mostly white British and included more females than males, and it was suggested by the authors that clonal diversity may have been underestimated. Nearly half of unique spike-specific TCRs reportedly recognized epitopes outside regions mutated in the B.1.351 and B.1.1.7 variants.

The germline V gene yields MNHNS for CDR1 and SASEGT for CDR2. V loses 2 bases at its end and J loses 1 base; junction bases beyond the gene matches: 5. The CDR3 runs 16 residues from the cysteine to the phenylalanine. Only the CDR3 region is kept as DNA, spanning 48 bases read in frame from base 1. Taken with the paper, the label for time point translates to: baseline before first vaccination. Vaccinee samples were obtained from the UK trials COV001 and COV002, which included a single-blind randomized controlled phase 2/3 trial of AZD1222 (ChAdOx1 nCoV-19) in healthy adults. For TCRbeta chain sequencing, PBMC samples were collected from trial participants at day 0 and at day 28 after the second dose. The CDR3 regions of human TCRbeta chains were analyzed by immunosequencing. From the authors' description of their analysis: TCRs in the repertoires were matched against a reference library of SARS-CoV-2-specific TCRs that had been generated with the MIRA antigen-specificity platform. Breadth was defined as the fraction of unique TCRs that were SARS-CoV-2-associated. Depth was defined as the fraction of total T cells that were SARS-CoV-2-associated. Each spike-specific TCR was assigned to its reactive spike region and to a CD4 or CD8 class using the MIRA data. Log10-transformed breadth and depth values were compared by one-way ANOVA with Sidak's multiple comparisons tests. TCRdb's version of the immuneACCESS table is confined to in-frame rearrangements and falls short of the full clone set. An unresolved V gene accounts for under half of the shortfall where checked; the remainder is of unknown origin. D and trimming come from the DNA, and the V and J calls and clone size come from that table. The sample data list roughly 200,000 clones, and roughly 92% of these were observed just once. Approximately 1.5% of the sample belongs to the ten largest clones.

In the case of this clone: Which antigen it targets is not known. The sample holds no much larger clone one base away, and base qualities are not on file.

Sequencing used peripheral blood, obtained on day 0 of AZD1222 vaccination. The rearrangement joined TRBV6-1 to TRBJ2-3; TRBD2 agrees with 8 junctional bases. The origin of this receptor is an adult in good health. The DNA is TGTGCCAGCAGTGAAATCGGGACTAGGGGCACAGATACGCAGTATTTT. It codes for CASSEIGTRGTDTQYF.